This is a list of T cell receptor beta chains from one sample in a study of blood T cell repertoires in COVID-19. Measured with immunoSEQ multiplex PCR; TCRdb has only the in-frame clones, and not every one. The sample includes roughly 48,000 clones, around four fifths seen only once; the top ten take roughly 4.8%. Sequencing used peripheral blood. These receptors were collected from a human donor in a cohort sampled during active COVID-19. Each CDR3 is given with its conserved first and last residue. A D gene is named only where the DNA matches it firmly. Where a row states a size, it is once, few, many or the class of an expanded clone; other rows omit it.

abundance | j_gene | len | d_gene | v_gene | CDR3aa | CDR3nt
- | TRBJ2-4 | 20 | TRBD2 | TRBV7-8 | CASSIISVLAGGRAKNIQYF | TGTGCCAGCAGCATAATTTCAGTACTAGCGGGGGGGCGGGCCAAAAACATTCAGTACTTC
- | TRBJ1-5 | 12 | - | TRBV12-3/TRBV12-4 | CASSSGYQPQHF | TGTGCCAGCAGTTCAGGATATCAGCCCCAGCATTTT
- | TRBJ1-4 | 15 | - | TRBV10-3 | CAISGGGPTNEKLFF | TGTGCCATCAGTGGCGGCGGTCCAACTAATGAAAAACTGTTTTTT
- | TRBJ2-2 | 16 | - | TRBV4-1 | CASSQEDRLNTGELFF | TGCGCCAGCAGCCAAGAGGACAGACTCAACACCGGGGAGCTGTTTTTT
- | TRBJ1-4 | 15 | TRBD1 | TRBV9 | CASSPTGTPNEKLFF | TGTGCCAGCAGCCCGACAGGGACCCCTAATGAAAAACTGTTTTTT
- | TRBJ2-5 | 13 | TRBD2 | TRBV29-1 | CSVDWVAGGTQYF | TGCAGCGTTGATTGGGTAGCGGGGGGGACCCAGTACTTC
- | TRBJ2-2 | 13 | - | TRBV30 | CARSDRGTGELFF | TGTGCCCGTAGTGACAGAGGGACCGGGGAGCTGTTTTTT
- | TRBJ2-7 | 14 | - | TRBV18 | CASSPRDNSYEQYF | TGTGCCAGCTCACCACGAGACAACTCCTACGAGCAGTACTTC
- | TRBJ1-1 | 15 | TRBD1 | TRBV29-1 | CSVEVQGARDTEAFF | TGCAGCGTTGAAGTCCAGGGGGCGAGGGACACTGAAGCTTTCTTT
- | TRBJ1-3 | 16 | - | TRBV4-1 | CASSQGYSYSGNTIYF | TGCGCCAGCAGCCAAGGGTACAGTTACTCTGGAAACACCATATATTTT
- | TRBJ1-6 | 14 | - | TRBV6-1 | CASSEQGRDSPLHF | TGTGCCAGCAGTGAACAGGGAAGAGATTCACCCCTCCACTTT
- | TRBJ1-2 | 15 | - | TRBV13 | CASSLDRSGDYGYTF | TGTGCCAGCAGCCTCGACAGGTCTGGAGACTATGGCTACACCTTC
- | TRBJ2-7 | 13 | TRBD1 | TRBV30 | CAWSLQGTYEQYF | TGTGCCTGGAGCCTACAGGGGACCTACGAGCAGTACTTC
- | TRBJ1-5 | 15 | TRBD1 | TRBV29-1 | CSVGFTGAAGQPQHF | TGCAGCGTTGGATTTACAGGGGCAGCGGGTCAGCCCCAGCATTTT
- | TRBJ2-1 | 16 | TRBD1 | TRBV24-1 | CATSDPTGFSLNEQFF | TGTGCCACCAGTGACCCGACAGGGTTTAGTCTCAATGAGCAGTTCTTC
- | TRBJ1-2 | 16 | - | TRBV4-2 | CASSQESEGLNYGYTF | TGTGCCAGCAGCCAAGAAAGTGAGGGCCTTAACTATGGCTACACCTTC
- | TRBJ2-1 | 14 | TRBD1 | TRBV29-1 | CSVEGTGVYNEQFF | TGCAGCGTTGAGGGGACAGGGGTGTACAATGAGCAGTTCTTC
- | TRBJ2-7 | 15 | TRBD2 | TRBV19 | CASSIWASGGYEQYF | TGTGCCAGTAGTATATGGGCCAGCGGGGGTTACGAGCAGTACTTC
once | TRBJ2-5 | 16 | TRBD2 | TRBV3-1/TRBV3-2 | CASSQHPAGVQETQYF | TGTGCCAGCAGCCAACACCCAGCGGGGGTCCAAGAGACCCAGTACTTC
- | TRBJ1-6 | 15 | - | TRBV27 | CASSFTGPSNSPLHF | TGTGCCAGCAGTTTCACGGGTCCTTCCAATTCACCCCTCCACTTT
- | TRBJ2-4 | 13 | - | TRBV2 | CASSGLAKNIQYF | TGTGCCAGCAGCGGGTTAGCCAAAAACATTCAGTACTTC
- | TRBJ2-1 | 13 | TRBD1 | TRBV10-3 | CAITKDRGAEQFF | TGTGCCATCACTAAGGACAGGGGCGCTGAGCAGTTCTTC
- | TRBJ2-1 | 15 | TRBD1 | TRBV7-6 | CASSYRGPEYNEQFF | TGTGCCAGCAGCTACAGGGGTCCAGAATACAATGAGCAGTTCTTC
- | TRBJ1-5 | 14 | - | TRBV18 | CASSQGGSNQPQHF | TGTGCCAGCTCACAAGGGGGTAGCAATCAGCCCCAGCATTTT
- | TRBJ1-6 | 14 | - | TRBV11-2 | CASSFRDYNSPLHF | TGTGCCAGCAGCTTCAGGGATTATAATTCACCCCTCCACTTT
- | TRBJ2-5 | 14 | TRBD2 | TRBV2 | CASNLAGGRETQYF | TGTGCCAGCAATTTAGCGGGGGGGCGGGAGACCCAGTACTTC
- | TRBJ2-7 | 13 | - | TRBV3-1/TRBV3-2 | CASARGHLYEQYF | TGTGCCAGCGCGAGAGGACACCTCTACGAGCAGTACTTC
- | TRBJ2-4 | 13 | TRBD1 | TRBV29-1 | CSVEADRENIQYF | TGCAGCGTTGAAGCTGACAGGGAAAACATTCAGTACTTC
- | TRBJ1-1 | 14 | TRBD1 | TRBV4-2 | CASSQEIRGPTAFF | TGTGCCAGCAGCCAAGAAATAAGGGGGCCAACAGCTTTCTTT
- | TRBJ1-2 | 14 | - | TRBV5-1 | CASSFQGNLYGYTF | TGCGCCAGCAGCTTTCAGGGGAATCTGTATGGCTACACCTTC
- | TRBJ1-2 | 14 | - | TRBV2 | CASSVGGSGYGYTF | TGTGCCAGCAGTGTTGGGGGCTCGGGCTATGGCTACACCTTC
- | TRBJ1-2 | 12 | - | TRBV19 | CASSRTPDGYTF | TGTGCCAGTAGTAGGACACCTGATGGCTACACCTTC
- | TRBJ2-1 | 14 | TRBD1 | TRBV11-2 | CASRNRGTYNEQFF | TGTGCCAGCAGGAACAGGGGGACCTACAATGAGCAGTTCTTC
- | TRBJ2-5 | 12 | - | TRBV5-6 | CASSLASETQYF | TGTGCCAGCAGCTTGGCCTCGGAGACCCAGTACTTC
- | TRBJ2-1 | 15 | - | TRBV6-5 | CASRETGSSYNEQFF | TGTGCCAGCAGGGAGACAGGAAGCTCCTACAATGAGCAGTTCTTC
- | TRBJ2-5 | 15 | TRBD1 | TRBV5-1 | CASSYRGRGQETQYF | TGCGCCAGCAGCTACAGGGGGCGAGGGCAGGAGACCCAGTACTTC
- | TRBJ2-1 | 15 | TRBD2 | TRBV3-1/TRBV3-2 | CASSTSGGEYNEQFF | TGTGCCAGCAGCACTAGCGGGGGAGAATACAATGAGCAGTTCTTC
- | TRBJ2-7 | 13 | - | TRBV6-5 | CASNAGATYEQYF | TGTGCCAGCAACGCGGGGGCCACCTACGAGCAGTACTTC
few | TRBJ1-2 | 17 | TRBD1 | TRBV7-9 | CASSPTGGAAHNYGYTF | TGTGCCAGCAGCCCGACAGGGGGCGCAGCTCATAACTATGGCTACACCTTC
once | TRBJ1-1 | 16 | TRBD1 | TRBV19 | CASRIPGQGAGTEAFF | TGTGCCAGTAGAATACCGGGACAGGGGGCTGGCACTGAAGCTTTCTTT
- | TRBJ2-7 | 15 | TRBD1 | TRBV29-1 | CSVERGTGGAGEQYF | TGCAGCGTTGAAAGGGGGACAGGGGGCGCCGGGGAGCAGTACTTC
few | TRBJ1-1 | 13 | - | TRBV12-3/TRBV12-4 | CASSWPGGGGAFF | TGTGCCAGCAGCTGGCCGGGCGGCGGAGGAGCTTTCTTT
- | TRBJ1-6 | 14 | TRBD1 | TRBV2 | CASSATGGNSPLHF | TGTGCCAGCAGTGCGACAGGGGGAAATTCACCCCTCCACTTT
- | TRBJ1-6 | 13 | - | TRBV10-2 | CVATDRVGSPLHF | TGCGTTGCCACGGACAGAGTAGGTTCACCCCTCCACTTT
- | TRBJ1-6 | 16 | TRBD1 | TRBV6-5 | CASSYSTGVTNSPLHF | TGTGCCAGCAGTTACTCGACAGGGGTGACTAATTCACCCCTCCACTTT
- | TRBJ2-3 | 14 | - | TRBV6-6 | CASIPRRESDTQYF | TGTGCCAGCATTCCCAGGCGTGAATCGGATACGCAGTATTTT
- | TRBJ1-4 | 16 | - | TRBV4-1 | CASSQARTDYNEKLFF | TGCGCCAGCAGCCAAGCCCGGACAGACTATAATGAAAAACTGTTTTTT